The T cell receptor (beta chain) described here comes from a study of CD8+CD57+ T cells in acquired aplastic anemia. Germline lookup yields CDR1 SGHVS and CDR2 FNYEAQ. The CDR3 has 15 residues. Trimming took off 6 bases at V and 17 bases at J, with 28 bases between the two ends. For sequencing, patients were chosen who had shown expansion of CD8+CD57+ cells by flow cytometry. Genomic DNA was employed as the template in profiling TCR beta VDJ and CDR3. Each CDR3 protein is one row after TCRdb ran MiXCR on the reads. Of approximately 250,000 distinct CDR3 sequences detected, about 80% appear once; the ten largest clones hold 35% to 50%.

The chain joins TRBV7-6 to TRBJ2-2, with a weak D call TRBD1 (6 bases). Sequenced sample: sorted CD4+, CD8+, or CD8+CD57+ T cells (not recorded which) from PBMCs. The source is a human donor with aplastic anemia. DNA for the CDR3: TGTGCCAGCAGTTCAGACAGGCGCAATTCCCCCCTCCACTTTTTT. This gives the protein CASSSDRRNSPLHFF.